This T cell receptor beta chain originates from a study of T cell responses to AZD1222 COVID-19 vaccine. Regarding the study as a whole: There were vaccine-associated CD4 TCRs across spike, dominant at 160-218 and 743-854.

After removal of 4 bases from V and 0 bases from J, the junction contained 4 bases not matched to a gene. This CDR3 has 15 residues. Germline V gene lookup returns CDR1 KGHSH and CDR2 LQKENI. Notes on this clone: The antigen remains unidentified.

Sequencing was performed with immunoSEQ multiplex PCR; in TCRdb, only in-frame clones are kept and a portion is missing. The profile shows more than 140,000 clones, approximately 88% of them singletons. Here the sequenced sample was peripheral blood, taken on day 0 of MenACWY control vaccination. The clonotype was recovered from an adult in good health. The genes are TRBV18 and TRBJ1-2; TRBD1 agrees at 8 bases. CDR3: CASSRGQGPNYGYTF. Here the CDR3 DNA reads TGTGCCAGCTCACGCGGACAGGGACCTAACTATGGCTACACCTTC.